This T cell receptor beta chain was obtained from a study of beta chain features in type 1 diabetes. Overall study results and limits: A potential influence of HLA type upon TCRB rearrangement remained unresolved herein. For cells with high TCR expression, cDNA sequencing could yield over-representation. Within patients, naive, central memory and Treg TCRB repertoires seemed more similar than within healthy donors.

Germline loops: CDR1 SEHNR, CDR2 FQNEAQ (reference sequence). V dropped 5 bases and J dropped 7 bases, with 11 bases sitting between them. The CDR3 length is 13 residues. Comments on this clone: Its antigen is currently unknown.

What was sequenced were expressed TCRB transcripts, since all of the isolated RNA had been reverse transcribed. Libraries were prepared by immunoSEQ multiplex PCR; TCRdb keeps only in-frame clonotypes and omits some of them. The sample records some 150,000 clones, around 9.3% being singletons. The genes are TRBV7-9 and TRBJ1-4, with a weak D call TRBD1 (6 bases). The receptor was derived from a man younger than 30 in good health. Sequencing input: naive CD4+ T cells from blood. As DNA, the CDR3 is TGTGCCAGCAGCGTTAGGGGGATTGAAAAACTGTTTTTT. As protein: CASSVRGIEKLFF.